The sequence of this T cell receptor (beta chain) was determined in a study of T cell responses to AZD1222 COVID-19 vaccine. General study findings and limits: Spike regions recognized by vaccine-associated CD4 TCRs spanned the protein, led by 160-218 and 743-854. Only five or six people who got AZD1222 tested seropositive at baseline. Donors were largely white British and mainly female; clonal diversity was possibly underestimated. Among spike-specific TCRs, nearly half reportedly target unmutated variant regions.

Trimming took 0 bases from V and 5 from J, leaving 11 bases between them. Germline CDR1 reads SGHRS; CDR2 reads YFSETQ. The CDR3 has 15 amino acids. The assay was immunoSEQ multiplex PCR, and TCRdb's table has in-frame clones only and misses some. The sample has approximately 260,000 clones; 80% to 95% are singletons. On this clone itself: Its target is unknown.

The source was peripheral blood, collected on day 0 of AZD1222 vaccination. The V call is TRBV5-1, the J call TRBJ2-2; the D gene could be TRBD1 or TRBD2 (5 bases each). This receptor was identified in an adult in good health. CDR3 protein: CASSLERGWTGELFF. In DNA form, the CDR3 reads TGCGCCAGCAGCTTGGAGAGGGGTTGGACCGGGGAGCTGTTTTTT.